This T cell receptor beta chain originates from a study of PD-L1 blockade in urothelial cancer. For the study at large: Patients arrived having already received 0 to 3 prior chemotherapy regimens. Study findings and constraints: Tumor-associated clones in blood expanded more at 3 weeks in durable-benefit patients.

As to this clone: Its specificity is not known.

Germline CDR1 is SNHLY and CDR2 is FYNNEI. The CDR3 totals 15 residues. Losses at the gene ends were 11 bases for V and 8 bases for J; bases not matched to a gene: 20. Produced via immunoSEQ multiplex PCR; TCRdb's table is partial and in-frame only. The sample yields 100,000 or so clones, over 75% seen once. The sequence was obtained from a man over 45 with urothelial cancer. The chain links TRBV2 to TRBJ1-2; TRBD1 agrees at 7 bases. The material sequenced was PBMCs, taken around atezolizumab (anti-PD-L1) treatment. CDR3: CASHWGQGEVLGYTF. As DNA, the CDR3 is TGTGCCTCACATTGGGGTCAGGGGGAAGTTTTGGGCTACACCTTC.